This T cell receptor beta chain was obtained from a study of a mutant IDH1 vaccine in newly diagnosed glioma. Across the study: Weeks 1, 3, 5, 7, 11, 15, 19 and 23 were when patients received their eight vaccinations. Vaccination was launched 4-6 weeks after radiotherapy alone, or with temozolomide cycles. Patients were pretreated with radiotherapy, temozolomide, or both, mostly both.

V lost 7 bases and J 4 bases, leaving 14 bases between the germline ends. The CDR3 totals 14 residues. Germline CDR1 and CDR2: MNHNS and SASEGT. The protocol was immunoSEQ multiplex PCR, while the TCRdb copy is restricted to in-frame clones and leaves out a portion. The table lists about 53,000 clones, around 80% of them singletons. Stated time point: week 5, during vaccination. A 20-mer mutant IDH1 peptide at 300 ug was injected subcutaneously with topical imiquimod. Study-wide results and limits: Any relationship between pseudoprogression and changes in top peripheral T cell clonotypes seemed absent.

To note about this clone: Its specificity is not known.

The sample consisted of PBMCs, taken from a glioma patient whose treatment included an IDH1 peptide vaccine. The chain joins TRBV6-1 to TRBJ2-1, with D possibly being TRBD2 (7 bases). This clonotype originated in a woman in her forties or fifties with glioma. This CDR3 reads CASNRGAGYNEQFF. CDR3 in DNA: TGTGCCAGCAACCGGGGGGCCGGATACAATGAGCAGTTCTTC.